The 26 T cell receptor beta chains given below trace back to one sample, sequenced in a study of blood T cell repertoires in COVID-19. Libraries were prepared by immunoSEQ multiplex PCR; TCRdb keeps only in-frame clonotypes and omits some of them. There are about 120,000 clones in the sample; over 65% occur only once, and 3.5% to 4.5% lies in the top ten. Sequenced: peripheral blood. These receptors came from a man in his fifties or sixties with acute or convalescent COVID-19.

The chain joins TRBV5-5 to TRBJ1-1, with D tentatively TRBD1 (5 bases). The CDR3 extends over 15 amino acids. CDR1 SGHKS and CDR2 YYEKEE come from the germline V gene (reference sequence). V dropped 0 bases and J dropped 5 bases, with 14 bases sitting between them. CDR3 sequence (DNA): TGTGCCAGCAGCTTGGAGTCAGGGCGGTGGACTGAAGCTTTCTTT. Residues: CASSLESGRWTEAFF.

This chain connects TRBV10-3 to TRBJ1-1; 9 positions agree with TRBD1. The CDR3 runs 14 residues. Germline loops: CDR1 ENHRY, CDR2 SYGVKD. Trimming removed 5 bases from V and 5 bases from J; junction bases left unmatched: 6. CDR3 nucleotides: TGTGCCATCAGTCCGGGACAGGGAGGGACTGAAGCTTTCTTT. It yields the protein CAISPGQGGTEAFF.

This rearrangement joins TRBV20-1 to TRBJ2-5; 7 nucleotides align to TRBD1. The germline V gene has CDR1 DFQATT and CDR2 SNEGSKA (reference sequence). The CDR3 has 14 amino acids. Trimming removed 3 bases from V and 5 bases from J; junction bases left unmatched: 9. The DNA of the CDR3 is TGCAGTGCTAGTCCGGACAGGATTGATGAGACCCAGTACTTC. It codes for CSASPDRIDETQYF.

This rearrangement joins TRBV5-8 to TRBJ1-3; D uncertain. V was cut by 4 bases and J by 8 bases, with 10 bases left in between. The CDR3 is made up of 12 amino acids. Germline CDR1 reads SGHTS; CDR2 reads YDEGEE. The CDR3 sequence: CASSAGKHTIYF. The DNA of the CDR3 is TGTGCCAGCAGCGCCGGGAAACACACCATATATTTT.

This sequence joins TRBV6-2 or TRBV6-3 and TRBJ2-3, with D hard to call. The germline CDR1 and CDR2 sequences are MNHEY and SVGEGT. V shed 2 bases and J shed 4 bases, with 10 bases lying between them. The CDR3 contains 14 residues. CDR3 loop: CASSYLDTSDTQYF. Written as DNA, the CDR3 is TGTGCCAGCAGTTACCTTGACACTTCAGATACGCAGTATTTT.

The chain recombines TRBV6-1 with TRBJ2-5; D is possibly TRBD2 (5 bases). The V end was cut by 1 base, the J end by 5 bases, with 20 bases between. Germline CDR1 and CDR2: MNHNS and SASEGT. The CDR3 sequence is 17 residues long. The CDR3 loop reads CASSEGTDSTTRETQYF. The CDR3 region has the DNA TGTGCCAGCAGTGAAGGGACGGACTCCACAACGAGGGAGACCCAGTACTTC.

This chain links TRBV2 with TRBJ2-1; 7 nucleotides match TRBD2. The ends lost 10 bases at V and 5 bases at J; junction bases unmatched: 11. Germline lookup yields CDR1 SNHLY and CDR2 FYNNEI. The CDR3 extends over 14 amino acids. As DNA, the CDR3 is TGTGCCACCCTGAAAGCGGGATTCGACAATGAGCAGTTCTTC. Residues: CATLKAGFDNEQFF.

J is TRBJ2-2 and V is TRBV7-9, with D maybe TRBD2 (5 bases). The V gene lost 4 bases and the J gene lost 7 bases, with 19 bases spanning the gap. CDR3 length: 16 residues. Germline values: CDR1 SEHNR, CDR2 FQNEAQ (reference sequence). The CDR3 reads CASSSLTLALHGELFF. The CDR3 DNA reads as TGTGCCAGCAGCTCCTTGACCCTAGCATTACACGGGGAGCTGTTTTTT.

The V call is TRBV6-6, the J call TRBJ2-5; 10 bases align to TRBD2. The CDR3 is 15 residues long. V dropped 5 bases and J dropped 4; count of bases not matched to a gene: 7. Germline CDR1 is MNHNY and CDR2 is SVGAGI (reference sequence). The CDR3 DNA is TGTGCCAGCAGTGAGGACCCTAGCGGGAGAGAGACCCAGTACTTC. It yields the protein CASSEDPSGRETQYF.

The chain is built from TRBV9 and TRBJ2-2; 7 bases are shared with TRBD2. The CDR3 has 14 residues. Germline assignment: CDR1 SGDLS and CDR2 YYNGEE. The ends lost 3 bases at V and 6 bases at J; junction bases unmatched: 5. CDR3 sequence (DNA): TGTGCCAGCAGCGAGGCGGGGGTGGCCGGGGAGCTGTTTTTT. Translated: CASSEAGVAGELFF.

The sample holds a few counts of this clone. V usage is TRBV24-1 and J usage is TRBJ2-2; 9 bases map to TRBD1. After removal of 2 bases from V and 4 bases from J, the junction contained 7 bases not matched to a gene. CDR1 and CDR2 from the germline V gene are KGHDR and SFDVKD. This CDR3 is 17 amino acids long. CDR3 DNA: TGTGCCACCAGTGATTACGGGACAGGGTACACCACCGGGGAGCTGTTTTTT. This translates into CATSDYGTGYTTGELFF.

In its sample, this clone was seen a few times. The gene calls are TRBV29-1 and TRBJ1-2, with 8 bases fitting TRBD1. Per germline, CDR1 SQVTM and CDR2 ANQGSEA. The CDR3 consists of 13 residues. Trimming took 1 base from V and 6 from J; bases not matched to a gene: 4. In DNA form, the CDR3 reads TGCAGCGTTGAAGCAGGGGGCAGTAATGGCTACACCTTC. Amino acids: CSVEAGGSNGYTF.

The V gene is TRBV6-2 or TRBV6-3, the J gene TRBJ1-2; no firm D call. Between the trimmed V and J ends, which lost 3 bases and 3 bases, there was a span of 17 bases. Germline assignment: CDR1 MNHEY and CDR2 SVGEGT. The length of the CDR3 is 16 residues. CDR3 protein: CASSYAGLRGYYGYTF. DNA for the CDR3: TGTGCCAGCAGTTATGCAGGACTCCGGGGATACTATGGCTACACCTTC.

The chain combines TRBV10-3 with TRBJ2-6; D is perhaps TRBD1 (6 bases). Looked up from germline, CDR1 is ENHRY and CDR2 is SYGVKD. V lost 7 bases and J 0 bases, leaving 13 bases between the germline ends. This CDR3 region has 16 residues. In DNA form, the CDR3 reads TGTGCCATCACGGCAGGGGAAGGCTCTGGGGCCAACGTCCTGACTTTC. Amino acid sequence: CAITAGEGSGANVLTF.

The chain uses TRBV13 and TRBJ2-1; no clear D gene. V lost 0 bases and J lost 6, with 6 bases in between. This CDR3 region has 13 residues. In germline, CDR1 is PRHDT, CDR2 FYEKMQ (reference sequence). CDR3 nucleotide sequence: TGTGCCAGCAGCTTAGGCCAAATCAATGAGCAGTTCTTC. Translated, it gives CASSLGQINEQFF.

The chain is built from TRBV27 and TRBJ1-1; 9 bases match TRBD1. Germline assignment: CDR1 MNHEY and CDR2 SMNVEV (reference sequence). The V and J ends lost 5 bases and 4 bases, in that order; junction bases with no gene match: 8. The CDR3 is 15 residues long. CDR3 protein: CASSPEQGAGTEAFF. The DNA for the CDR3 is TGTGCCAGCAGTCCCGAACAGGGGGCGGGCACTGAAGCTTTCTTT.

The genes are TRBV5-1 and TRBJ2-2; 9 bases match TRBD2. Looked up from germline, CDR1 is SGHRS and CDR2 is YFSETQ. The CDR3 contains 16 residues. The junction had 5 bases not matched to a gene; V was cut back by 5 bases and J by 0 bases. The CDR3 nucleotides read TGCGCCAGCAGTCAAAGACTAGCGGCGAACACCGGGGAGCTGTTTTTT. Amino acids: CASSQRLAANTGELFF.

This chain connects TRBV5-6 to TRBJ2-3, with TRBD2 matching 8 bases. CDR1 and CDR2 from the germline V gene are SGHDT and YYEEEE. V lost 4 bases, J lost 5 bases, and 12 bases stayed unmatched. The CDR3 length is 16 residues. The CDR3 DNA reads TGTGCCAGCAGCGCGTCCTATAGCGGGGCTCAAGATACGCAGTATTTT. This sequence encodes CASSASYSGAQDTQYF.

This chain connects TRBV28 to TRBJ1-6; 7 bases line up with TRBD1. The CDR3 runs 14 residues. Trimming removed 6 bases from V and 7 bases from J; junction bases left unmatched: 6. Germline V gene data show CDR1 as MDHEN and CDR2 as SYDVKM. CDR3 sequence: CASRRTGGNSPLHF. DNA of the CDR3: TGTGCCAGCAGAAGGACAGGCGGGAATTCACCCCTCCACTTT.

The chain links TRBV7-9 to TRBJ1-1; 10 bases map to TRBD1. Losses at the gene ends were 6 bases for V and 0 bases for J; bases not matched to a gene: 1. Germline V gene lookup returns CDR1 SEHNR and CDR2 FQNEAQ (reference sequence). The CDR3 contains 14 residues. As DNA, the CDR3 is TGTGCCAGCAGGGACAGGGGGTTGAACACTGAAGCTTTCTTT. It is translated as CASRDRGLNTEAFF.

V and J are TRBV7-8 and TRBJ2-3, with a possible D match to TRBD2 (5 bases). This CDR3 is built from 16 residues. In germline, CDR1 is SGHVS, CDR2 FQNEAQ. With 2 bases removed from V and 1 base from J, the gap between germline ends came to 13 bases. The CDR3 nucleotides read TGTGCCAGCAGCTTATATCCGGTGAGGGGCACAGATACGCAGTATTTT. Its translation is CASSLYPVRGTDTQYF.

This clone was counted a few times. This chain links TRBV5-1 with TRBJ2-4; the D gene is possibly TRBD2 (5 bases). Trimming stripped 0 bases from V and 5 bases from J, with 9 bases between. The CDR3 runs to 14 residues. CDR1 SGHRS and CDR2 YFSETQ come from the germline V gene. The CDR3 nucleotides are TGCGCCAGCAGCTTGGGAGGGCCTGAAAACATTCAGTACTTC. Residues: CASSLGGPENIQYF.

The chain links TRBV3-1 (or the pseudogene TRBV3-2) to TRBJ2-7, with TRBD1 matching 8 bases. Trimming at V came to 10 bases and at J to 6 bases, leaving 11 bases not matched to a gene. Germline V CDR1 and CDR2: LGHDT, YNNKEL (reference sequence). This CDR3 has 13 residues. Here the CDR3 reads CATKGLTGGEQYF. The CDR3 DNA follows: TGTGCCACGAAGGGCCTCACAGGGGGCGAGCAGTACTTC.

The chain employs TRBV6-6 and TRBJ2-7, with a possible D match to TRBD1 (5 bases). Trimming shortened V by 6 bases and J by 6 bases, and 15 bases separated the two germline ends. The CDR3 length is 13 residues. Germline CDR1 is MNHNY and CDR2 is SVGAGI (reference sequence). The chain's CDR3 is CASSDSREGEQYF. Written as DNA, the CDR3 is TGTGCCAGCAGCGACTCCAGGGAAGGCGAGCAGTACTTC.

In the case of this clone: A read error may account for a junction end that differs from germline. This rearrangement joins TRBV28 to TRBJ2-3; D gene unclear. CDR3 length: 13 residues. Per the germline V gene, CDR1 is MDHEN and CDR2 is SYDVKM. The CDR3 region has the DNA TGTGCCAGCAGCACCACCAACTCTAGAAATCAGTCTTTT. Translation: CASSTTNSRNQSF.

Details on this clone: Within the sample, other DNA sequences also encode this same CDR3. The chain employs TRBV2 and TRBJ2-5, with 7 bases that match TRBD1. With 6 bases clipped from V and 1 base from J, the junction kept 2 bases outside the gene matches. The germline V gene encodes CDR1 SNHLY and CDR2 FYNNEI. The CDR3 runs to 13 residues. The CDR3 reads CASSRDSQETQYF. Here the CDR3 DNA reads TGTGCCAGCAGCAGGGACAGCCAAGAGACCCAGTACTTC.